Presented here are 17 T cell receptor beta chains from one specimen sequenced in a study of identical twins. Each CDR3 protein gets one entry after TCRdb re-called the 5' RACE reads with MiXCR. The repertoire holds fewer than 500,000 distinct CDR3 sequences, less than 25% seen once, with around 3% in the top ten. The same data also went into a second study, on T cells expressing NK-cell markers.

What was sequenced was CD4+ T cells sorted from blood. These receptors originate from a woman between 18 and 29 years old in good health.

This sequence joins TRBV20-1 and TRBJ2-1; TRBD2 matches 14 bases. CDR1 and CDR2 (germline): DFQATT, SNEGSKA (reference sequence). The CDR3 length is 18 residues. Trimming at V came to 6 bases and at J to 7 bases, leaving 17 bases not matched to a gene. The CDR3 DNA reads TGCAGTGCCAGCATGAGACTAGCGGGAGGGCCACGTGTAAATGAGCAGTTCTTC. It codes for CSASMRLAGGPRVNEQFF.

The chain links TRBV5-1 to TRBJ2-7, with 10 positions matching TRBD1. This CDR3 spans 16 amino acids. J gave up 2 bases and V 4 bases, and 9 bases lay outside the gene matches. The germline gives CDR1 SGHRS, CDR2 YFSETQ. The CDR3 DNA sequence: TGCGCCAGCAGCCTTGACAGGGGGCTGCCCCCCTACGAGCAGTACTTC. It codes for CASSLDRGLPPYEQYF.

The chain links TRBV18 to TRBJ2-3; 10 bases are a match to TRBD1. This CDR3 is built from 16 residues. V lost 2 bases and J lost 3; bases outside the gene matches: 5. In germline, CDR1 is KGHSH, CDR2 LQKENI. For the CDR3, the DNA is TGTGCCAGCTCACCAATGACAGGGGGCTGGACAGATACGCAGTATTTT. This translates into CASSPMTGGWTDTQYF.

The V call is TRBV20-1, the J call TRBJ2-1, with TRBD1 identical over 7 bases. The CDR3 totals 15 residues. Trimming removed 0 bases from V and 1 base from J; junction bases left unmatched: 3. Per the germline V gene, CDR1 is DFQATT and CDR2 is SNEGSKA (reference sequence). The CDR3 DNA reads as TGCAGTGCTAGAGAAGGGACAGATTCCTACAATGAGCAGTTCTTC. The encoded protein is CSAREGTDSYNEQFF.

The rearrangement joins TRBV10-3 to TRBJ1-2; D possibly corresponds to TRBD1 (5 bases). CDR3 length: 16 amino acids. Germline V CDR1 and CDR2: ENHRY, SYGVKD. Between the trimmed V and J ends, which lost 3 bases and 2 bases, there was a span of 16 bases. Here the CDR3 reads CAISDLGGSRNYGYTF. The CDR3 region has the DNA TGTGCCATCAGTGATCTTGGGGGGTCCCGAAACTATGGCTACACCTTC.

This clonotype occurred a few times. This chain joins TRBV7-6 and TRBJ2-7; D call uncertain. This CDR3 contains 12 residues. Trimming pared 1 base from V and 9 bases from J, leaving 10 bases between. Germline loops: CDR1 SGHVS, CDR2 FNYEAQ. The CDR3 region has the DNA TGTGCCAGCAGCTTAGGAGGCCACGGGCAGTACTTC. Its translation is CASSLGGHGQYF.

V gene TRBV25-1 combines with J gene TRBJ2-3; D is uncertain. Germline V gene data show CDR1 as MGHDK and CDR2 as SYGVNS. V was clipped by 10 bases and J by 4 bases, with 15 bases between them. This CDR3 has 13 amino acids. For the CDR3, the DNA is TGTGCCACCGCGACTCAAAACGCAGATACGCAGTATTTT. The encoded protein is CATATQNADTQYF.

The V gene is TRBV9, the J gene TRBJ2-3, with D maybe TRBD2 (7 bases). Germline CDR1 reads SGDLS; CDR2 reads YYNGEE. This CDR3 comprises 16 residues. V lost 3 bases, J lost 1 base, and 15 bases lay in between. This CDR3 is CASSAEWGGGTDTQYF. CDR3 coding DNA: TGTGCCAGCAGCGCTGAGTGGGGGGGCGGCACAGATACGCAGTATTTT.

A few counts support this clonotype. The V call is TRBV10-3, the J call TRBJ2-1; the D call may be TRBD1 or TRBD2 (5 bases each). CDR1 is ENHRY and CDR2 is SYGVKD in the germline V gene. With 6 bases removed from V and 7 bases from J, the gap between germline ends came to 16 bases. This CDR3 has 14 amino acids. CDR3 coding DNA: TGTGCCATCAGGCCGCCAGGGACGGGGAATGAGCAGTTCTTC. Amino acid sequence: CAIRPPGTGNEQFF.

This clonotype was recorded a few times. The rearrangement links TRBV20-1 to TRBJ1-5; D may be TRBD1 (5 bases). Trimming removed 6 bases from V and 0 bases from J, with 12 bases in between. The V gene's germline CDR1 is DFQATT and CDR2 SNEGSKA (reference sequence). There are 14 residues in the CDR3. Here the CDR3 reads CSAGQGNSNQPQHF. The DNA for the CDR3 is TGCAGTGCCGGTCAGGGAAATAGCAATCAGCCCCAGCATTTT.

The chain has TRBV20-1 and TRBJ2-3; TRBD2 is a possible D gene (7 bases). The CDR3 consists of 15 residues. Germline V gene sequence: CDR1 DFQATT, CDR2 SNEGSKA (reference sequence). Trimming shortened V by 2 bases and J by 7 bases, and 19 bases separated the two germline ends. CDR3 protein: CSARMPGGQANTQYF. The CDR3, as DNA: TGCAGTGCTAGAATGCCGGGGGGACAAGCGAATACGCAGTATTTT.

This clonotype occurred a few times. The rearrangement links TRBV29-1 to TRBJ2-7, with D possibly being TRBD2 (6 bases). The CDR3 length is 12 residues. V lost 0 bases and J lost 3, with 6 bases in between. Per germline, CDR1 SQVTM and CDR2 ANQGSEA. DNA of the CDR3: TGCAGCGTTGAAGAGGGGGGCTACGAGCAGTACTTC. It encodes CSVEEGGYEQYF.

This chain links TRBV5-1 with TRBJ2-7, with 7 bases identical to TRBD2. V lost 4 bases and J lost 4; bases outside the gene matches: 8. The CDR3 is 14 amino acids. Germline V gene data show CDR1 as SGHRS and CDR2 as YFSETQ. CDR3 loop: CASSAMGGRYEQYF. CDR3 in DNA: TGCGCCAGCAGCGCCATGGGAGGGCGGTACGAGCAGTACTTC.

The chain employs TRBV29-1 and TRBJ1-2; TRBD1 is a possible D gene (6 bases). V dropped 4 bases and J dropped 6 bases, with 9 bases sitting between them. The germline V gene encodes CDR1 SQVTM and CDR2 ANQGSEA. The CDR3 covers 11 residues. CDR3 loop: CSVVAGDGYTF. DNA for the CDR3: TGCAGCGTTGTGGCAGGGGATGGCTACACCTTC.

The chain couples TRBV12-3 or TRBV12-4 to TRBJ1-5; D unclear. The CDR3 is made up of 15 amino acids. The germline V and J ends were trimmed by 2 bases and 3 bases, with 11 bases remaining between them. Here the CDR3 DNA reads TGTGCCAGCAGTTTACAAGGGTCACTCAATCAGCCCCAGCATTTT. Amino acids: CASSLQGSLNQPQHF.

The rearrangement links TRBV6-2 or TRBV6-3 to TRBJ2-3, with a weak D call TRBD1 (6 bases). CDR3 length: 12 residues. Looked up from germline, CDR1 is MNHEY and CDR2 is SVGEGT. V dropped 4 bases and J dropped 11 bases, with 13 bases sitting between them. The CDR3 here is CASSSQTGVQYF. The CDR3 region has the DNA TGTGCCAGCAGTTCTCAGACAGGCGTGCAGTATTTT.

A few counts support this clonotype. A read error may account for a junction end that differs from germline. This sequence joins TRBV6-1 and TRBJ1-5, with D possibly being TRBD1 (5 bases). Germline CDR1 MNHNS, CDR2 SASEGT. This CDR3 region has 13 residues. CDR3 coding DNA: TGTGCCAGCAGTGAAGGGGGTGTCGGCAGGGATTTATTT. The encoded protein is CASSEGGVGRDLF.